This T cell receptor (beta chain) was sequenced during a study of cytomegalovirus exposure and HLA in healthy donors. Study conclusions and caveats: The study labeled 180 or so TCR beta chains cytomegalovirus-associated.

CDR3 length: 14 amino acids. Germline V gene lookup returns CDR1 SGHTA and CDR2 FQGNSA. Germline trimming cut 5 bases from V and 3 bases from J; bases unmatched to any gene: 5. The PCR contained 60 Vbeta and 13 Jbeta primers. The repertoire was sequenced with immunoSEQ multiplex PCR; TCRdb's copy has only in-frame clones and lacks some. The sample contains about 120,000 clones, over 65% of which appear only once. Turning to this clone: Its antigen is unknown. This specimen includes other DNA sequences encoding the same CDR3.

V usage is TRBV7-2 and J usage is TRBJ1-2, with 8 bases matching TRBD1. This TCR derives from a woman aged 50 to 65 in good health and CMV-seropositive. Sequences were obtained from PBMCs. The CDR3 region is CASSRDRGDYGYTF. CDR3 sequence (DNA): TGTGCCAGCAGCCGCGACAGGGGAGACTATGGCTACACCTTC.